The subject of this entry is one TCR beta chain. Its antigen remains unidentified. Autoimmune disease history or systemic immunosuppression was exclusionary. These data are taken from a study of OX40 agonist ivuxolimab in advanced cancers. General observations from the study: In general, CD8+ T cells held more expanded clones than CD4+ did, on average.

Repertoires were generated with immunoSEQ multiplex PCR, while TCRdb's copy carries only in-frame clones and drops some. In the table there are about 58,000 clones, about 86% of which are singletons. This CDR3 has 11 residues. The trim removed 6 bases at V and 15 bases at J, leaving 7 bases unmatched. Germline-derived CDR1 and CDR2 are SGHTA and FQGNSA. Sample: CD4+ or CD8+ T cells sorted from blood, taken in a trial of the OX40 agonist ivuxolimab. This chain links TRBV7-2 with TRBJ2-1; 8 bases map to TRBD1. This clonotype originated in an adult with an advanced solid tumor such as melanoma, head and neck, liver or kidney cancer. This CDR3 is CASRATGAVFF. In DNA form, the CDR3 reads TGTGCCAGCAGGGCGACAGGGGCGGTGTTCTTC.